This TCR beta chain was profiled in a study of T cell changes during pregnancy in multiple sclerosis. The method was immunoSEQ multiplex PCR; TCRdb's version includes in-frame clones alone and lacks a portion of them. This sample yields approximately 88,000 clones, of which around 94% are seen a single time; more than 0.8% belongs to the top ten. Germline V gene lookup returns CDR1 MGHRA and CDR2 YSYEKL. The CDR3 has 16 amino acids. V shed 0 bases and J 3 bases; nucleotides not matched to a gene: 4. The starting material was peripheral blood, obtained in the third trimester of pregnancy. The receptor was isolated from a female donor with multiple sclerosis, enrolled in a pregnancy study. The chain uses TRBV4-1 and TRBJ2-3; the match to TRBD2 covers 9 bases. Here the CDR3 DNA reads TGCGCCAGCAGCCAAGAGGGAGCGGGAGGTACAGATACGCAGTATTTT. Protein sequence: CASSQEGAGGTDTQYF.